This T cell receptor beta chain was sequenced in a study of T cell responses to AZD1222 COVID-19 vaccine. General study points: Only a handful of AZD1222 recipients tested seropositive at baseline. Spike-specific TCR breadth and depth rose after two AZD1222 doses. A mostly white British donor set with more females was recruited, and clonal diversity was possibly underestimated. Spike-wide coverage was observed for vaccine-associated CD4 TCRs, with dominant responses at 160-218 and 743-854.

The repertoire was sequenced with immunoSEQ multiplex PCR; TCRdb's copy has only in-frame clones and lacks some. The repertoire holds some 120,000 clones, around 90% seen once, with roughly 3% in the top ten. With regard to this clone: Its antigen is currently unknown.

This specimen was peripheral blood, taken on day 0 of AZD1222 vaccination. This clonotype was sampled from an adult in good health.

CDR3 sequence: CATSRDPGPQETQYF. The CDR3, as DNA: TGTGCCACCAGCAGAGACCCGGGACCCCAAGAGACCCAGTACTTC. The chain joins TRBV15 to TRBJ2-5; possibly TRBD1 or TRBD2 for D (5 bases each). CDR1 is LNHNV and CDR2 is YYDKDF in the germline V gene (reference sequence). V was trimmed by 0 bases and J by 1 base, leaving 9 bases between them. This CDR3 contains 15 residues.